These T cell receptor beta chains were read from a single sample in a study of regulatory T cells in long-lasting Graves disease. MiXCR, applied by TCRdb to the multiplex PCR reads, yields one record per CDR3 protein. Of 620,000 or so distinct CDR3 sequences in the sample, 15% to 20% were seen once. This sample also appeared in a second study, on T cells in Graves' hyperthyroidism and ophthalmopathy.

The starting material was peripheral blood mononuclear cells (PBMCs), obtained at new diagnosis, from a patient treated with antithyroid drugs. The receptors derive from a woman younger than 45 with Graves disease. Each CDR3 is given with its conserved first and last residue. Each record gives: V gene, J gene, CDR3 protein.

TRBV20-1	TRBJ2-1	CSAGRNNEQFF
TRBV20-1	TRBJ1-5	CSARDLQGLVGQPQHF
TRBV24-1	TRBJ2-3	CATSSYGTLGTDTQYF
TRBV5-8	TRBJ2-3	CASSWNKGGYTDTQYF
TRBV5-1	TRBJ1-1	CASSLGYAENTEAFF
TRBV12-3/TRBV12-4	TRBJ2-2	CASSPFRGWTSSNTGELFF
TRBV3-1	TRBJ2-5	CASSHNSAQETQYF
TRBV12-3/TRBV12-4	TRBJ2-2	CASSFLNLLRVNGELFF
TRBV20-1	TRBJ1-5	CSAKTGGNQPQHF
TRBV27	TRBJ1-2	CASSTGGESYGYTF